The subject of this entry is one T cell receptor beta chain. Its antigen is unknown. Base quality data are lacking; no much larger clone is found one base away. V sheds 0 bases and J sheds 5 bases, leaving 11 bases between their ends. From its cysteine to its phenylalanine, the CDR3 spans 14 amino acids. Only the CDR3 region is kept as DNA, spanning 42 bases read in frame from base 1. In the germline V gene, CDR1 corresponds to SGDLS and CDR2 to YYNGEE. Separate from the roughly 650-subject first cohort, the validation cohort of 120 subjects was the group to which the donors belonged. To prepare the library, the immunoSEQ multiplex PCR assay was applied. On the authors' methods: To diagnose cytomegalovirus status from the catalog of TCR beta chain sequences, a statistical classification framework was built. TCRdb stores this immuneACCESS table with in-frame sequences only. Part of the clones is absent; in the studies checked, under half of the shortfall reflects unresolved V genes, and no reason is known for the rest. That table is the source of V, J and clone size, and D and trimming were worked out from the DNA. The sample table holds about 76,000 clones, of which around 94% were seen once. Clones ranked in the top ten supply about 0.63% of the sample.

The sample is drawn from a study of cytomegalovirus exposure and HLA in healthy donors (dated by TCRdb to 2015 to 2018). Regarding the complete study: A later analysis indicated that the 130 or so validation repertoires were generated on the platform also employed for the approximately 700 repertoires of the first cohort. Along with the approximately 600-subject first cohort, a separate validation cohort of over a hundred different subjects was used. The study was designed to test whether signatures of past pathogen exposure could be identified by cataloging public T cell receptors. To predict cytomegalovirus infection status, the study brought together high-throughput TCR immunosequencing, statistical association of individual TCRs with disease status, and machine learning. Broader findings and caveats from the paper: In vitro tests confirmed that a few of the cytomegalovirus-associated TCR beta chains recognize cytomegalovirus antigens. All 110 or so repertoires were used to score co-occurrence in the validation cohort in a later analysis, because that analysis had no HLA typing for the cohort. Of the cluster scores, 90% to 95% were above 0 in a later analysis, which found that TCRs clustered in the first cohort also tended to co-occur in the 95 to 150 validation repertoires. According to the authors, the approach could potentially be generalized to other disease states and immunological phenotypes. The classifier was reported to diagnose cytomegalovirus status with high specificity and sensitivity in both the original and validation cohorts. While some public TCRs were present in many individuals, most TCR sequences turned up only very rarely across donors. In the study, around 160 TCR beta chains were listed as associated with cytomegalovirus.

The clonotype comes from a woman between 18 and 30 years old in good health and CMV-seronegative. The sequencing input was PBMCs. The V and J genes are TRBV9 and TRBJ1-2, with a tentative D gene TRBD1 over 5 matching bases. The DNA reads as follows: TGTGCCAGCAGCGTAGACGCAGGGAGGTATGGCTACACCTTC. This codes for CASSVDAGRYGYTF.